These 6 T cell receptor beta chains were sequenced from one sample in a study of T cell responses to AZD1222 COVID-19 vaccine (dated by TCRdb to about 2021). The label giving this sample's time point can be read as: baseline before first vaccination. Libraries were made using the immunoSEQ multiplex PCR assay. The clones in this table, taken by TCRdb from immuneACCESS, are in-frame only. Not every clone is retained; where verified, under half of the shortfall comes from an unresolved V gene, and the cause of the rest is unknown. This sample lists about 76,000 clones; 90% were detected once. Together, the top ten hold under 5% of the sample. The specimen comprised peripheral blood, sampled on day 0 of AZD1222 vaccination. These receptors originate from an adult in good health.

J is TRBJ2-7 and V is TRBV11-3, with 8 bases that match TRBD2. Germline trimming cut 3 bases from V and 3 bases from J; bases unmatched to any gene: 7. CDR3 length equals 15 residues. Germline V gene lookup returns CDR1 SGHNT and CDR2 YENEEA. The CDR3 bases are TGTGCCAGCAGCTTTTCTAGCGGGCCCTTCTACGAGCAGTACTTC. Its translation: CASSFSSGPFYEQYF.

This chain uses TRBV2 with TRBJ1-4; possibly TRBD1 for D (6 bases). Germline CDR1 reads SNHLY; CDR2 reads FYNNEI. The CDR3 has 13 residues. Trimming stripped 3 bases from V and 8 bases from J, with 10 bases between. The CDR3 DNA is TGTGCCAGCAGTGAGGACCAGGGGGAAAAACTGTTTTTT. Protein: CASSEDQGEKLFF.

V gene TRBV4-3 combines with J gene TRBJ2-2; D remains unclear. Per germline, CDR1 LGHNA and CDR2 YSLEER. Between the trimmed V and J ends, which lost 8 bases and 4 bases, there was a span of 5 bases. The CDR3 covers 11 residues. This CDR3 reads CASRGTGELFF. As DNA, the CDR3 is TGCGCCAGCCGAGGCACCGGGGAGCTGTTTTTT.

The gene calls are TRBV20-1 and TRBJ1-1; no firm D call. The CDR3 contains 13 residues. CDR1 and CDR2 (germline): DFQATT, SNEGSKA (reference sequence). The ends were cut back, 3 bases at V and 10 bases at J, with 18 bases in the middle. The CDR3 protein is CSASPLLQAAAFF. CDR3 DNA: TGCAGTGCTAGTCCCCTTCTTCAGGCTGCAGCTTTCTTT.

Details on this clone: Other DNA sequences in the same sample also yield this CDR3. V gene TRBV6-4 combines with J gene TRBJ1-2; D remains ambiguous. Germline values: CDR1 MRHNA, CDR2 SNTAGT. V was shortened by 2 bases and J by 7 bases, with 5 bases between the two germline ends. This CDR3 contains 11 residues. In DNA, the CDR3 is TGTGCCAGCAGTGACGGGCGTGGCTACACCTTC. Translating gives CASSDGRGYTF.

The chain is built from TRBV7-3 and TRBJ1-1, with 7 bases that match TRBD1. J was trimmed by 3 bases and V by 0 bases; bases with no gene match: 4. The V gene's germline CDR1 is SGHTA and CDR2 FQGTGA. The CDR3 has 15 residues. The CDR3 DNA is TGTGCCAGCAGCTTAACCGGGGACAGTTACACTGAAGCTTTCTTT. Translating gives CASSLTGDSYTEAFF.